This TCR beta chain was recovered during a study of blood T cell repertoires in COVID-19. Study details: In each case, the material was cDNA or gDNA derived from T cells, B-cell-depleted T cells, or PBMCs.

CDR3 length: 13 amino acids. Looked up from germline, CDR1 is SQVTM and CDR2 is ANQGSEA. Trimming cost V 2 bases and J 5 bases; bases outside gene matches: 1. Original analysis: Cell counts per sample came from amplifying reference gene primers. Sequenced by immunoSEQ multiplex PCR; TCRdb stores in-frame clones only, minus some. V and J calls and clone size are those listed in that table; D and trimming were worked out from the DNA. The sample consists of around 160,000 clones, around 86% of them appearing once. This chain uses TRBV29-1 with TRBJ1-5, with 9 positions matching TRBD1. The sequenced material came from peripheral blood. This sequence originates from a man between 18 and 29 years old with acute or convalescent COVID-19. CDR3 sequence (DNA): TGCAGCGTTGAAACAGGGGGCGATCAGCCCCAGCATTTT. Translated: CSVETGGDQPQHF.